These 20 T cell receptor beta chains share one sample of origin, sequenced in a study of cytomegalovirus exposure and HLA in healthy donors (dated by TCRdb to between 2016 and 2019). Library generation was performed with the immunoSEQ multiplex PCR assay. A mixture of 60 forward primers for TCR Vbeta segments and 13 reverse primers for TCR Jbeta segments was used in the multiplex PCR. In TCRdb, the immuneACCESS table is reduced to in-frame sequences with V and J assigned. These tables do not hold every clone; where another copy was compared, an unresolved V gene accounts for under half, and the others remain unexplained. The sample table lists about 190,000 clones, 81% of them with a count of one. The top ten hold around 4% of the sample. Input material: PBMCs. All receptors derive from a man aged 50 to 60 in good health and CMV-seronegative.

This clone has just one count. This chain connects TRBV2 to TRBJ2-1; D possibly corresponds to TRBD2 (5 bases). Per the germline V gene, CDR1 is SNHLY and CDR2 is FYNNEI. V was clipped by 6 bases and J by 6 bases, with 9 bases between them. The CDR3 is made up of 12 amino acids. The CDR3 is CASRGRGNEQFF. Written as DNA, the CDR3 is TGTGCCAGCAGGGGTCGGGGCAATGAGCAGTTCTTC.

The sample holds a few counts of this clone. The genes are TRBV6-5 and TRBJ1-5; 9 positions match TRBD1. CDR3 length equals 14 residues. V lost 2 bases to trimming and J lost 4 bases; unmatched junction nucleotides: 0. In germline, CDR1 is MNHEY, CDR2 SVGAGI. This CDR3 is CASSYDRGNQPQHF. In nucleotides, the CDR3 is TGTGCCAGCAGTTACGACAGGGGGAATCAGCCCCAGCATTTT.

This chain connects TRBV19 to TRBJ2-7, with D maybe TRBD1 (5 bases). CDR3 length equals 14 residues. Germline V lookup: CDR1 LNHDA, CDR2 SQIVND (reference sequence). Trimming removed 2 bases at V and 0 bases at J, with 8 bases between. CDR3 nucleotide sequence: TGTGCCAGTAGTATACGGACAAACTCCTACGAGCAGTACTTC. Translation gives CASSIRTNSYEQYF.

The chain links TRBV11-2 to TRBJ2-7; the D is unclear. Germline V lookup: CDR1 SGHAT, CDR2 FQNNGV. CDR3 length equals 15 residues. V dropped 4 bases and J dropped 3 bases, with 16 bases sitting between them. The CDR3 bases are TGTGCCAGCAGCTCCCCTGCAAGTGGGCTCTACGAGCAGTACTTC. It codes for CASSSPASGLYEQYF.

This chain uses TRBV7-2 with TRBJ2-5; 11 bases are a match to TRBD1. With the DNA end fitting TRBJ2-7 better, the J assignment may be wrong. Germline V CDR1 and CDR2: SGHTA, FQGNSA. There are 14 residues in the CDR3. In DNA, the CDR3 is TGTGCCAGCAGCACCCGGACAGGGGGCAACGAGCAGTACTTC. Translating gives CASSTRTGGNEQYF.

V gene TRBV5-1 combines with J gene TRBJ2-1, with a tentative D call TRBD2 (5 bases). The V end was cut by 4 bases, the J end by 0 bases, with 11 bases between. CDR3 length equals 15 residues. Germline V gene sequence: CDR1 SGHRS, CDR2 YFSETQ. The CDR3 bases are TGCGCCAGCAGCACGACGGGATACTCCTACAATGAGCAGTTCTTC. Encoded protein: CASSTTGYSYNEQFF.

This clone has only a few counts. This chain connects TRBV6-5 to TRBJ2-5; a possible D gene is TRBD2 (6 bases). V was cut by 8 bases and J by 2 bases, with 15 bases left in between. The CDR3 is 14 amino acids. Germline CDR1 and CDR2: MNHEY and SVGAGI. The DNA for the CDR3 is TGTGCCAGCCGGGGGACGGCGTTTCAAGAGACCCAGTACTTC. Protein sequence: CASRGTAFQETQYF.

V gene TRBV6-5 combines with J gene TRBJ2-7, with D possibly being TRBD1 (6 bases). CDR1 is MNHEY, CDR2 SVGAGI, per germline. The CDR3 sequence is 13 residues long. The V end lost 10 bases, the J end lost 3 bases, and 16 bases lay between the germline ends. Here the CDR3 reads CATLHRASYEQYF. The CDR3 DNA sequence: TGTGCCACCCTACACAGGGCCAGCTACGAGCAGTACTTC.

The V gene is TRBV30, the J gene TRBJ1-3, with no clear D. There are 15 residues in the CDR3. Trimming pared 2 bases from V and 1 base from J, leaving 12 bases between. Germline CDR1 and CDR2: GTSNPN and SVGIG (reference sequence). The CDR3 sequence is CAWSPLRGSGNTIYF. In DNA, the CDR3 is TGTGCCTGGAGTCCTCTGAGAGGGTCTGGAAACACCATATATTTT.

CDR3 DNA sequence: TGTGCCATCAGTGAGCTACTAGCGGGGGCCAGCTCCTACAATGAGCAGTTCTTC. It specifies CAISELLAGASSYNEQFF. The chain is built from TRBV10-3 and TRBJ2-1, with 11 nucleotides matching TRBD2. The V segment lost 2 bases and the J segment 0 bases; nucleotides outside the gene matches: 6. Germline CDR1 and CDR2: ENHRY and SYGVKD. CDR3 length: 18 amino acids.

This CDR3 reads CASSISGGVQETQYF. The CDR3 nucleotides read TGTGCCAGCAGCATTAGCGGGGGAGTCCAAGAGACCCAGTACTTC. V and J are TRBV11-2 and TRBJ2-5, with TRBD2 matching 9 bases. CDR1 is SGHAT, CDR2 FQNNGV, per germline. Trimming at V came to 5 bases and at J to 1 base, leaving 5 bases not matched to a gene. The CDR3 is made up of 15 amino acids.

The chain joins TRBV9 to TRBJ1-1; no reliable D call. CDR1 is SGDLS and CDR2 is YYNGEE in the germline V gene. The CDR3 sequence is 14 residues long. Between the trimmed V and J ends, which lost 5 bases and 0 bases, there was a span of 11 bases. DNA of the CDR3: TGTGCCAGCAGTAAAGACACCCTGAACACTGAAGCTTTCTTT. Amino acids: CASSKDTLNTEAFF.

The chain uses TRBV10-3 and TRBJ1-2; TRBD1 is a possible D gene (6 bases). V was cut by 0 bases and J by 6 bases, with 11 bases left in between. Germline CDR1 ENHRY, CDR2 SYGVKD. This CDR3 has 14 residues. As DNA, the CDR3 is TGTGCCATCAGTGAGTCGACTCGGACAGATGGCTACACCTTC. Translating it yields CAISESTRTDGYTF.

J is TRBJ1-1 and V is TRBV5-8; TRBD1 agrees at 9 bases. V gave up 3 bases and J gave up 4 bases; unmatched junction bases: 7. Germline V lookup: CDR1 SGHTS, CDR2 YDEGEE. The CDR3 has 15 residues. Written as DNA, the CDR3 is TGTGCCAGCAGCTCGGGGACAGGGACAGGCACTGAAGCTTTCTTT. It yields the protein CASSSGTGTGTEAFF. The variable domain in full, completed from reference TRBV5-8 and TRBJ1-1, reads EAGVTQSPTHLIKTRGQQATLRCSPISGHTSVYWYQQALGLGLQFLLWYDEGEERNRGNFPPRFSGRQFPNYSSELNVNALELEDSALYLCASSSGTGTGTEAFFGQGTRLTVV.

This clone was seen once. The chain carries TRBV9 and TRBJ1-2; weak D call: TRBD1 (6 bases). Trimming shortened V by 3 bases and J by 2 bases, and 17 bases separated the two germline ends. Per the germline V gene, CDR1 is SGDLS and CDR2 is YYNGEE. The CDR3 totals 16 residues. The CDR3 spells CASSAQGRALNYGYTF. The CDR3 DNA is TGTGCCAGCAGCGCACAGGGTAGGGCTCTAAACTATGGCTACACCTTC.

The rearrangement links TRBV28 to TRBJ2-5; a weak D match, TRBD2 (6 bases). Germline CDR1 and CDR2: MDHEN and SYDVKM. The CDR3 is 12 amino acids. Trimming cost V 5 bases and J 7 bases, with 11 bases left between them. The CDR3 region is CASSQNGGTQYF. Here the CDR3 DNA reads TGTGCCAGCAGTCAGAACGGGGGGACCCAGTACTTC.

This chain uses TRBV4-1 with TRBJ1-4, with TRBD1 matching 10 bases. CDR1 and CDR2 from the germline V gene are MGHRA and YSYEKL. The ends lost 2 bases at V and 10 bases at J; junction bases unmatched: 10. The CDR3 length is 16 residues. In DNA form, the CDR3 reads TGCGCCAGCAGCCAACCTTACCGGGACAGGGGCGGAAAACTGTTTTTT. Amino acids: CASSQPYRDRGGKLFF.

The chain uses TRBV29-1 and TRBJ2-7, with D possibly TRBD2 on 6 matching bases. The CDR3 is made up of 12 amino acids. V gave up 0 bases and J gave up 7 bases, with 10 bases separating them. Germline lookup yields CDR1 SQVTM and CDR2 ANQGSEA. This chain's CDR3 is CSVEDHGREQYF. Here the CDR3 DNA reads TGCAGCGTTGAAGATCACGGGAGAGAGCAGTACTTC.

This chain joins TRBV7-2 and TRBJ2-5; 8 bases are a match to TRBD2. The germline CDR1 and CDR2 sequences are SGHTA and FQGNSA. The CDR3 is made up of 13 amino acids. V was clipped by 5 bases and J by 9 bases; unmatched bases: 8. The CDR3 protein is CASSPGTSSAQYF. The CDR3 region has the DNA TGTGCCAGCAGCCCTGGGACTAGTTCAGCCCAGTACTTC.

This sequence joins TRBV7-7 and TRBJ1-1, with D unresolved. Germline loops: CDR1 SSHAT, CDR2 FNYEAQ (reference sequence). The germline V and J ends were trimmed by 5 bases and 4 bases, with 11 bases remaining between them. The CDR3 covers 13 residues. CDR3 coding DNA: TGTGCCAGCAGCCGTGGCGCGGGCACTGAAGCTTTCTTT. It yields the protein CASSRGAGTEAFF.